The 28 T cell receptor beta chains presented below share a single source sample, sequenced in a study of OX40 agonist ivuxolimab in advanced cancers. The repertoire was sequenced with immunoSEQ multiplex PCR; TCRdb's copy has only in-frame clones and lacks some. Among some 54,000 clones, approximately 80% were seen once, and the ten largest hold around 4.6%. Sequences were derived from CD4+ or CD8+ T cells sorted from blood, sampled in a trial of the OX40 agonist ivuxolimab. Receptors originate from an adult with an advanced solid tumor such as melanoma, head and neck, liver or kidney cancer.

The CDR3 region has the DNA TGCAGTGCTAGGGGTCCTGAAGCTTTCTTT. It is translated as CSARGPEAFF. V usage is TRBV20-1 and J usage is TRBJ1-1, with unresolved D. The CDR3 has 10 residues. Germline V gene lookup returns CDR1 DFQATT and CDR2 SNEGSKA (reference sequence). Trimming left V 3 bases short and J 6 bases short, with 5 bases between.

The CDR3 DNA reads as TGTGCCTGGAGTACACTGGACTATGGCTACACCTTC. It encodes CAWSTLDYGYTF. The rearrangement joins TRBV30 to TRBJ1-2, with no clear D. V gave up 2 bases and J gave up 3 bases, with 7 bases separating them. Germline V gene data show CDR1 as GTSNPN and CDR2 as SVGIG (reference sequence). CDR3 size: 12 residues.

The chain combines TRBV9 with TRBJ2-3; 8 bases line up with TRBD1. V lost 0 bases, J lost 3 bases, and 6 bases stayed unmatched. This CDR3 has 16 residues. Germline V gene lookup returns CDR1 SGDLS and CDR2 YYNGEE. The CDR3 reads CASSVGHRTGTDTQYF. As DNA, the CDR3 is TGTGCCAGCAGCGTAGGTCACCGGACAGGGACAGATACGCAGTATTTT.

The chain combines TRBV9 with TRBJ1-2, with TRBD1 matching 7 bases. CDR3 length: 17 amino acids. CDR1 SGDLS and CDR2 YYNGEE come from the germline V gene. After removal of 0 bases from V and 3 bases from J, the junction contained 11 bases not matched to a gene. CDR3 coding DNA: TGTGCCAGCAGCGTAGAATGGAGGGGGCGCTTCGACTATGGCTACACCTTC. It specifies CASSVEWRGRFDYGYTF.

This sequence joins TRBV6-5 and TRBJ1-5, with a possible D match to TRBD1 (6 bases). Germline V gives CDR1 MNHEY, CDR2 SVGAGI. Trimming took off 9 bases at V and 2 bases at J, with 11 bases between the two ends. This CDR3 contains 13 residues. The CDR3 nucleotides read TGTGCCAGTCTGGACAGCGGCAATCAGCCCCAGCATTTT. Its protein is CASLDSGNQPQHF.

The gene calls are TRBV5-4 and TRBJ1-2; D perhaps matches TRBD1 (5 bases). Trimming took off 0 bases at V and 2 bases at J, with 8 bases between the two ends. Germline lookup yields CDR1 SGHNT and CDR2 YYREEE (reference sequence). CDR3 length: 14 residues. The CDR3 nucleotides read TGTGCCAGCAGCTTGGAGGGACTCAACTATGGCTACACCTTC. Translated: CASSLEGLNYGYTF.

The chain couples TRBV19 to TRBJ1-2; tentative D call: TRBD1 (5 bases). This CDR3 is built from 16 residues. V lost 6 bases and J lost 7, with 24 bases in between. The germline V gene encodes CDR1 LNHDA and CDR2 SQIVND (reference sequence). The CDR3: CASRPQSGQGIGGYTF. CDR3 DNA: TGTGCCAGTAGACCCCAGTCCGGCCAGGGCATAGGTGGCTACACCTTC.

This chain uses TRBV27 with TRBJ1-4; D remains unclear. Trimming cost V 6 bases and J 7 bases, with 12 bases left between them. The CDR3 runs to 13 residues. Germline-derived CDR1 and CDR2 are MNHEY and SMNVEV (reference sequence). The CDR3, as DNA: TGTGCCAGCAGGACACTCAGCCGTGAAAAACTGTTTTTT. It is translated as CASRTLSREKLFF.

The rearrangement joins TRBV10-3 to TRBJ1-1, with D perhaps matching TRBD1 (6 bases). The CDR3 spans 13 residues. Trimming stripped 3 bases from V and 11 bases from J, with 16 bases between. Germline values: CDR1 ENHRY, CDR2 SYGVKD. The CDR3 spells CAISDGGGRGAFF. CDR3 nucleotides: TGTGCCATCAGTGACGGAGGGGGGCGAGGTGCTTTCTTT.

The rearrangement joins TRBV18 to TRBJ2-3; 10 bases are shared with TRBD2. This CDR3 is built from 16 residues. CDR1 and CDR2 (germline): KGHSH, LQKENI. With 1 base clipped from V and 6 bases from J, the junction kept 7 bases outside the gene matches. The CDR3 region has the DNA TGTGCCAGCTCACCACGGTCAGCGGGGGGGAGCGATACGCAGTATTTT. This gives the protein CASSPRSAGGSDTQYF.

This chain uses TRBV2 with TRBJ2-3; a possible D gene is TRBD2 (5 bases). Per the germline V gene, CDR1 is SNHLY and CDR2 is FYNNEI. This CDR3 has 14 amino acids. The V end lost 7 bases, the J end lost 0 bases, and 11 bases lay between the germline ends. The CDR3 coding sequence is TGTGCCAGCATTGTCGGCGGGAGCACAGATACGCAGTATTTT. Protein product: CASIVGGSTDTQYF.

CDR3 sequence: CASTGTSGRINEQYF. CDR3 coding DNA: TGTGCCAGCACGGGGACTAGCGGGAGGATAAACGAGCAGTACTTC. The chain uses TRBV6-1 and TRBJ2-7; 15 bases line up with TRBD2. Germline lookup yields CDR1 MNHNS and CDR2 SASEGT. Unmatched junction bases numbered 6, after V lost 7 bases and J lost 5 bases. The CDR3 is 15 residues long.

V is TRBV5-1 and J is TRBJ1-1; 10 bases line up with TRBD1. The CDR3 sequence is 15 residues long. The trim removed 4 bases at V and 4 bases at J, leaving 7 bases unmatched. CDR1 and CDR2 from the germline V gene are SGHRS and YFSETQ. CDR3 loop: CASSPHGTGVTEAFF. The DNA of the CDR3 is TGCGCCAGCAGCCCGCACGGGACAGGGGTCACTGAAGCTTTCTTT.

This clone was seen many times. The chain uses TRBV5-8 and TRBJ1-6; TRBD1 aligns across 9 bases. J was trimmed by 5 bases and V by 4 bases; bases with no gene match: 4. Germline-derived CDR1 and CDR2 are SGHTS and YDEGEE. The CDR3 length is 15 residues. The CDR3 here is CASSNGQGNNSPLHF. DNA for the CDR3: TGTGCCAGCAGCAACGGACAGGGGAATAATTCACCCCTCCACTTT. The variable domain in full, with the rest retrieved from reference TRBV5-8 and TRBJ1-6, is EAGVTQSPTHLIKTRGQQATLRCSPISGHTSVYWYQQALGLGLQFLLWYDEGEERNRGNFPPRFSGRQFPNYSSELNVNALELEDSALYLCASSNGQGNNSPLHFGNGTRLTVT.

The chain couples TRBV19 to TRBJ2-3; D is possibly TRBD1 or TRBD2 (5 bases each). The CDR3 is 12 amino acids. The V end lost 5 bases, the J end lost 6 bases, and 9 bases lay between the germline ends. Germline V gives CDR1 LNHDA, CDR2 SQIVND (reference sequence). CDR3 DNA sequence: TGTGCCAGTAGTCGTTGGGGGGATACGCAGTATTTT. Its protein is CASSRWGDTQYF.

The chain carries TRBV30 and TRBJ2-1; D perhaps matches TRBD2 (6 bases). The CDR3 extends over 14 amino acids. Trimming took off 2 bases at V and 5 bases at J, with 13 bases between the two ends. The germline CDR1 and CDR2 sequences are GTSNPN and SVGIG (reference sequence). DNA of the CDR3: TGTGCCTGGAGTCGGGGGAGAAGGGACAATGAGCAGTTCTTC. Translation: CAWSRGRRDNEQFF.

This chain connects TRBV7-2 to TRBJ2-2, with D perhaps TRBD1 or TRBD2 (6 bases each). Germline assignment: CDR1 SGHTA and CDR2 FQGNSA. The CDR3 length is 15 residues. Trimming removed 3 bases at V and 8 bases at J, with 16 bases between. Here the CDR3 DNA reads TGTGCCAGCAGCTTGGGCGGAACGGGGGCAGGGGAGCTGTTTTTT. It codes for CASSLGGTGAGELFF.

This sequence joins TRBV28 and TRBJ1-5; D is possibly TRBD1 (5 bases). The V gene lost 10 bases and the J gene lost 6 bases, with 19 bases spanning the gap. Germline CDR1 MDHEN, CDR2 SYDVKM. This CDR3 comprises 14 residues. CDR3 amino acids: CAISKPGLSQPQHF. The CDR3, as DNA: TGTGCCATTTCAAAACCAGGGTTGAGTCAGCCCCAGCATTTT.

This rearrangement joins TRBV7-2 to TRBJ1-1; weak D call: TRBD1 (5 bases). Germline CDR1 reads SGHTA; CDR2 reads FQGNSA. V was shortened by 10 bases and J by 2 bases, with 14 bases between the two germline ends. The CDR3 totals 13 residues. The CDR3 region is CATGAGRNTEAFF. The CDR3 nucleotides read TGTGCCACCGGGGCAGGGCGCAACACTGAAGCTTTCTTT.

This clone was picked up one time. The gene calls are TRBV12-5 and TRBJ2-5, with D perhaps matching TRBD1 (6 bases). The germline gives CDR1 LGHNT, CDR2 FRNRAP. The V and J ends lost 1 base and 4 bases respectively, with 7 bases between them. There are 13 residues in the CDR3. CDR3 region: CASGLGRGETQYF. CDR3 nucleotides: TGTGCTAGTGGTTTGGGCAGGGGAGAGACCCAGTACTTC.

In DNA form, the CDR3 reads TGTGCCAGCACCGTCGATTTAGCTAACTATGGCTACACCTTC. Protein: CASTVDLANYGYTF. The rearrangement uses TRBV28 and TRBJ1-2; D not resolved. The CDR3 is made up of 14 amino acids. V gave up 7 bases and J gave up 0 bases, with 12 bases separating them. CDR1 and CDR2 (germline): MDHEN, SYDVKM.

The CDR3 here is CASSREGLETTGELFF. In DNA form, the CDR3 reads TGCGCCAGCAGCAGAGAAGGACTAGAAACCACCGGGGAGCTGTTTTTT. V usage is TRBV5-1 and J usage is TRBJ2-2; 7 nucleotides agree with TRBD2. The CDR3 contains 16 residues. Looked up from germline, CDR1 is SGHRS and CDR2 is YFSETQ. V shed 4 bases, J shed 4 bases, and the junction held 10 bases outside the gene matches.

The gene calls are TRBV7-8 and TRBJ2-5, with 9 bases that match TRBD1. The CDR3 loop spans 15 amino acids. With 5 bases clipped from V and 5 bases from J, the junction kept 9 bases outside the gene matches. Germline CDR1 reads SGHVS; CDR2 reads FQNEAQ. DNA of the CDR3: TGTGCCAGCAGCGCCGGGACAGGGATTCGTGAGACCCAGTACTTC. Its protein product is CASSAGTGIRETQYF.

The chain couples TRBV6-5 to TRBJ1-5; D may be TRBD1 (6 bases). This CDR3 region has 14 residues. The V and J ends lost 6 bases and 1 base respectively, with 10 bases between them. Germline lookup yields CDR1 MNHEY and CDR2 SVGAGI. The CDR3 here is CASSFQGSNQPQHF. The CDR3 DNA sequence: TGTGCCAGCAGCTTCCAGGGGAGCAATCAGCCCCAGCATTTT.

The rearrangement uses TRBV9 and TRBJ2-4; 8 bases map to TRBD1. The CDR3 has 15 amino acids. CDR1 is SGDLS and CDR2 is YYNGEE in the germline V gene. V shed 0 bases, J shed 5 bases, and the junction held 4 bases outside the gene matches. The CDR3 DNA reads as TGTGCCAGCAGCGTAGACGGACAGGGACAAAACATTCAGTACTTC. Protein sequence: CASSVDGQGQNIQYF.

The chain links TRBV5-1 to TRBJ2-1; D assignment may be TRBD1 or TRBD2 (5 bases each). Germline CDR1 is SGHRS and CDR2 is YFSETQ. V lost 2 bases, J lost 0 bases, and 12 bases lay in between. This CDR3 spans 16 amino acids. The CDR3 loop reads CASSFFRDHSYNEQFF. The DNA of the CDR3 is TGCGCCAGCAGCTTTTTCCGGGACCACTCCTACAATGAGCAGTTCTTC. The full variable domain, with the rest looked up from reference TRBV5-1 and TRBJ2-1, is KAGVTQTPRYLIKTRGQQVTLSCSPISGHRSVSWYQQTPGQGLQFLFEYFSETQRNKGNFPGRFSGRQFSNSRSEMNVSTLELGDSALYLCASSFFRDHSYNEQFFGPGTRLTVL.

This clone was seen just once. This chain connects TRBV2 to TRBJ2-1, with 7 bases that match TRBD2. V lost 7 bases, J lost 0 bases, and 12 bases stayed unmatched. CDR1 and CDR2 (germline): SNHLY, FYNNEI. The CDR3 covers 17 residues. The CDR3 loop is CASTIPERGDSYNEQFF. Written as DNA, the CDR3 is TGTGCCAGCACAATCCCCGAGCGGGGTGACTCCTACAATGAGCAGTTCTTC.

In this sample, this clone turned up once. The chain combines TRBV7-2 with TRBJ1-2, with D unclear. The CDR3 contains 18 residues. Trimming cost V 5 bases and J 1 base, with 23 bases left between them. Germline V gives CDR1 SGHTA, CDR2 FQGNSA. CDR3 sequence (DNA): TGTGCCAGCAGCAGAACCGGTGGCTCCGCTACCATTAACTATGGCTACACCTTC. Residues: CASSRTGGSATINYGYTF. Filled out from reference TRBV7-2 and TRBJ1-2, the complete variable domain reads GAGVSQSPSNKVTEKGKDVELRCDPISGHTALYWYRQSLGQGLEFLIYFQGNSAPDKSGLPSDRFSAERTGGSVSTLTIQRTQQEDSAVYLCASSRTGGSATINYGYTFGSGTRLTVV.